This TCR beta chain derives from a study of shared clonotypes between healthy human individuals. The method was immunoSEQ multiplex PCR; TCRdb's version includes in-frame clones alone and lacks a portion of them. The sample includes 2 million to 3 million clones, approximately 93% seen only once; the top ten take around 0.4%. This CDR3 contains 11 residues. The germline V gene encodes CDR1 MNHEY and CDR2 SVGAGI. Losses at the gene ends were 6 bases for V and 7 bases for J; bases not matched to a gene: 2. The V and J genes are TRBV6-5 and TRBJ1-2, with 7 bases that match TRBD1. The sequence was collected from a man between 18 and 29 years old in good health. Some clones in this sample may be carry-over from other donors' samples. The specimen sequenced was naive CD4+ T cells from PBMCs. Subset given: CD45RA+ positively selected. CDR3 region: CASSNRGGYTF. As DNA, the CDR3 is TGTGCCAGCAGCAACAGGGGTGGCTACACCTTC.